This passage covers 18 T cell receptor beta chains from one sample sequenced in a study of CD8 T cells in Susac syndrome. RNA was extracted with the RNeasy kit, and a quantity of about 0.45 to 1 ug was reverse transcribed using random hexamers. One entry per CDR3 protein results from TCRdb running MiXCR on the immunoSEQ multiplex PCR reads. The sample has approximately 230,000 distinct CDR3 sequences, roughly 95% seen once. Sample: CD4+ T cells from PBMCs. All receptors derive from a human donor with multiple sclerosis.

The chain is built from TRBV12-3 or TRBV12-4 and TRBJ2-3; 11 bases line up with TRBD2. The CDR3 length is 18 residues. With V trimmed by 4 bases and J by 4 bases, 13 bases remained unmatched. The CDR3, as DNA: TGTGCCAGCAGTTCGGTAGCGGGAGGGCCGGGGATCGCAGATACGCAGTATTTT. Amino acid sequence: CASSSVAGGPGIADTQYF.

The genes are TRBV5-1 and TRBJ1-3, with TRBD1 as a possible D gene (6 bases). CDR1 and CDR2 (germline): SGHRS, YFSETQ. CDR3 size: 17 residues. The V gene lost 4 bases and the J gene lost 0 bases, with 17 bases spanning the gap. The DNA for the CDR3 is TGCGCCAGCAGCCCATCCGGGACACCAAGCTCTGGAAACACCATATATTTT. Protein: CASSPSGTPSSGNTIYF. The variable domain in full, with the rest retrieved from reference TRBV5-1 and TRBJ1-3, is KAGVTQTPRYLIKTRGQQVTLSCSPISGHRSVSWYQQTPGQGLQFLFEYFSETQRNKGNFPGRFSGRQFSNSRSEMNVSTLELGDSALYLCASSPSGTPSSGNTIYFGEGSWLTVV.

The CDR3 loop reads CASSVGPAATDTQYF. The CDR3 region has the DNA TGTGCCAGCAGCGTAGGCCCAGCGGCGACAGATACGCAGTATTTT. The chain employs TRBV9 and TRBJ2-3; a possible D gene is TRBD2 (5 bases). The length of the CDR3 is 15 residues. Per germline, CDR1 SGDLS and CDR2 YYNGEE. V shed 0 bases and J shed 3 bases, with 11 bases lying between them.

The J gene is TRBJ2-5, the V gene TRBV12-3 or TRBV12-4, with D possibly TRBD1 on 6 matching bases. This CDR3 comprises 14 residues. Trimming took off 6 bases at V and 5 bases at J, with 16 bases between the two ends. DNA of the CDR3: TGTGCCAGCAGACACACAGGGCCCTCGGAGACCCAGTACTTC. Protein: CASRHTGPSETQYF.

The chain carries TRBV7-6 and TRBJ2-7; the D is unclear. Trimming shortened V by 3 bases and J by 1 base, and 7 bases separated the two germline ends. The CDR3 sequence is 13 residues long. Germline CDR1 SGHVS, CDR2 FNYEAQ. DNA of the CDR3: TGTGCCAGCAGCTTCCGCCCTTCCTACGAGCAGTACTTC. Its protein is CASSFRPSYEQYF.

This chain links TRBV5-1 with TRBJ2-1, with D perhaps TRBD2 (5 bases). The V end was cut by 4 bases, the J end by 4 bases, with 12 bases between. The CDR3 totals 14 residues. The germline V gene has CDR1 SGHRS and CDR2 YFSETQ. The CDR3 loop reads CASSGGSRYNEQFF. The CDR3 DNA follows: TGCGCCAGCAGCGGAGGTTCGAGATACAATGAGCAGTTCTTC.

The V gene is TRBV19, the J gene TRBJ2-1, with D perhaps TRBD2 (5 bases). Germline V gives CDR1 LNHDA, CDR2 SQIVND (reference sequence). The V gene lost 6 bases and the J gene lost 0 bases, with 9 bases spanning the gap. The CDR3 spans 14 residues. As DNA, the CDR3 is TGTGCCAGTAGAGCGGAAAGCTCCTACAATGAGCAGTTCTTC. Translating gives CASRAESSYNEQFF. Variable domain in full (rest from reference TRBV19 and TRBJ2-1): DGGITQSPKYLFRKEGQNVTLSCEQNLNHDAMYWYRQDPGQGLRLIYYSQIVNDFQKGDIAEGYSVSREKKESFPLTVTSAQKNPTAFYLCASRAESSYNEQFFGPGTRLTVL.

CDR3 in DNA: TGTGCCAGCAGTAGGGGCAGGTACGAGCAGTACTTC. It specifies CASSRGRYEQYF. The chain carries TRBV6-5 and TRBJ2-7, with D perhaps TRBD1 (5 bases). V gave up 5 bases and J gave up 4 bases, with 9 bases separating them. Germline V gives CDR1 MNHEY, CDR2 SVGAGI. The CDR3 runs 12 residues.

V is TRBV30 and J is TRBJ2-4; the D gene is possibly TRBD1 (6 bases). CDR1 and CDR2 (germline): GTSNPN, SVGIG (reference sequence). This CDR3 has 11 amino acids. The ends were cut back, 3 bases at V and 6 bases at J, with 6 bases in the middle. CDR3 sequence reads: CAWSRGNIQYF. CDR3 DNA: TGTGCCTGGAGCAGGGGAAACATTCAGTACTTC.

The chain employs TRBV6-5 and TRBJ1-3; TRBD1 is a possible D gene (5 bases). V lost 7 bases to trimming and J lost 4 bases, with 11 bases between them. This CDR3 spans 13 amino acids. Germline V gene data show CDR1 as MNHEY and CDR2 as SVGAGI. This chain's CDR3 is CASTGGIGNTIYF. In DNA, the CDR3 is TGTGCCAGCACCGGGGGTATCGGAAACACCATATATTTT.

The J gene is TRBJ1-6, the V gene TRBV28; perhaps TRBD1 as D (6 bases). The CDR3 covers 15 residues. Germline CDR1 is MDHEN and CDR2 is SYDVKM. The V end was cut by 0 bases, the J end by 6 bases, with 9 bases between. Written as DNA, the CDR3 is TGTGCCAGCAGTTTATGGGGCAGGGGTAATTCACCCCTCCACTTT. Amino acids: CASSLWGRGNSPLHF.

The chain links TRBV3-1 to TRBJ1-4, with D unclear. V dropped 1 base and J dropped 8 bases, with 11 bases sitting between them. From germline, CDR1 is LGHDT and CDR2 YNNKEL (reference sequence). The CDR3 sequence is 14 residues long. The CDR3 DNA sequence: TGTGCCAGCAGCCAAGCTCCGTCGATGGAAAAACTGTTTTTT. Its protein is CASSQAPSMEKLFF.

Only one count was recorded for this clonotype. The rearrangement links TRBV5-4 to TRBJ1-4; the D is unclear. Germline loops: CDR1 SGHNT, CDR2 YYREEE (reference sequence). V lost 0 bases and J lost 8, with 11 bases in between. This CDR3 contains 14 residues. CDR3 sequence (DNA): TGTGCCAGCAGCTTGGCTGGGAAAAACGAAAAACTGTTTTTT. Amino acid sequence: CASSLAGKNEKLFF.

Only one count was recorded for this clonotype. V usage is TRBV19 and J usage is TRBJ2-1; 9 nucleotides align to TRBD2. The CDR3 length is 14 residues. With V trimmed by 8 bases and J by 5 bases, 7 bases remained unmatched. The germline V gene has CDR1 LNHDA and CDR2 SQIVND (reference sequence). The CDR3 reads CASRWLAGHNEQFF. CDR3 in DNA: TGTGCCAGTCGGTGGCTAGCGGGGCACAATGAGCAGTTCTTC. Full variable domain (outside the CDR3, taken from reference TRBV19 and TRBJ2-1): DGGITQSPKYLFRKEGQNVTLSCEQNLNHDAMYWYRQDPGQGLRLIYYSQIVNDFQKGDIAEGYSVSREKKESFPLTVTSAQKNPTAFYLCASRWLAGHNEQFFGPGTRLTVL.

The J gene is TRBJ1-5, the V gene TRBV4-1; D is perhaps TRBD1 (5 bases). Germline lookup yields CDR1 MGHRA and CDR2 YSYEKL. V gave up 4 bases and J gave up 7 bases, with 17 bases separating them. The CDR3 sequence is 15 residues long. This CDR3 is CASSRWLARDQPQHF. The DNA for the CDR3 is TGCGCCAGCAGCCGATGGCTGGCCAGGGACCAGCCCCAGCATTTT.

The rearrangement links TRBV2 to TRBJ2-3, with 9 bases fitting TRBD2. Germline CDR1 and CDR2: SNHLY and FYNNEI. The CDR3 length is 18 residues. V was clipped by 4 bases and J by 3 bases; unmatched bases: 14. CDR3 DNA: TGTGCCAGCAGTGGAGGGGGGAATAGCGGGAGAGGGACAGATACGCAGTATTTT. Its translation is CASSGGGNSGRGTDTQYF.

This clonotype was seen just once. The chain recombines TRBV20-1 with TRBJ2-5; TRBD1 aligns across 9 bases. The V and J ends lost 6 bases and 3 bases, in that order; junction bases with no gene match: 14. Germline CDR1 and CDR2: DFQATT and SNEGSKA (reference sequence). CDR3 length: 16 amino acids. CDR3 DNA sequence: TGCAGTGCCCCACTACCACAGGGGGCGGGTGAAGAGACCCAGTACTTC. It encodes CSAPLPQGAGEETQYF.

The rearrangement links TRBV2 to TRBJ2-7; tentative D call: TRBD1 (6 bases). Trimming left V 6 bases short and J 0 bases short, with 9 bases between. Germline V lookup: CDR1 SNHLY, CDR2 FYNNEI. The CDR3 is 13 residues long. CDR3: CASRADSSYEQYV. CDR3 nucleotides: TGTGCCAGCAGAGCGGACAGCTCCTACGAGCAGTACGTC.